A selection of T cell receptor beta chains follows, all from one sample in a study of Graves' ophthalmopathy and Graves' hyperthyroidism. TCRdb called the multiplex PCR reads again in MiXCR, with one record for every CDR3 protein. The profile shows about 620,000 distinct CDR3 sequences, about 20% of them singletons. The specimen was peripheral blood. These receptor sequences come from a woman between 18 and 29 years old with stable Graves' hyperthyroidism. Some clones in this sample may be carry-over from other donors' samples. Both conserved end residues are trimmed from each CDR3. Not all rows give a size; the values are once, few, many and, for expanded clones, a class.

v_gene,abundance,CDR3aa
TRBV2,NA,ASIPGPGLAPSTDTQY
TRBV29-1,NA,SVGDRGNTIY
TRBV15,many,ATSRVGGSGELF
TRBV29-1,NA,SVEDLDYGYT
TRBV19,many,ASTPGLGGFMNQPQH
TRBV28,NA,ASTSGGELF
TRBV12-3/TRBV12-4,NA,ASSPGGLSSYNEQF
TRBV2,NA,ASKSQGARSGYEQY
TRBV12-3/TRBV12-4,NA,ASSYRQGLQETQY
TRBV7-2,many,ASSLGDRSAYEQY
TRBV12-3/TRBV12-4,once,ASTQWIKGAF
TRBV12-3/TRBV12-4,NA,ASSLTPTGDTEAF
TRBV11-2,many,ASSLFGSPNAGPTYEQY
TRBV6-2/TRBV6-3,many,ASSYIGLAGVLAKNIKY
TRBV18,NA,ASSQEANTGELF
TRBV6-1,NA,ASGRSTGELF
TRBV2,many,ASTAGPNTEAF
TRBV15,many,ATSRDPTAPYGYT
TRBV15,many,ATSGKDRDQPQH
TRBV19,once,ASSIQSEAF
TRBV20-1,many,SATALMNTEAF
TRBV15,NA,ATSRVEGPGYT
TRBV2,few,ASGRLFMNTEAF
TRBV4-1,NA,ASSLQGQGRTYEQY
TRBV20-1,many,SARDLFTSGSYEQY
TRBV3-1,NA,ASSQGLTSGGSYEQY
TRBV12-3/TRBV12-4,many,ASSLGQYYEQY
TRBV24-1,many,ATSDFPGGDYNSPLH
TRBV4-2,many,ASRRQTGTASGNTIY
TRBV5-1,few,ASSSQPGDTEAF
TRBV7-2,many,ASSFNRINTEAF
TRBV7-8,NA,ASSLDRGLGNQPQH
TRBV11-2,NA,ASSLVYRTANTEAF
TRBV20-1,NA,SARTSGFQETQY
TRBV24-1,few,ATSDNPVERRDYGYT
TRBV10-3,NA,AISGQGRYGYT
TRBV7-3,many,ASSLTGTGLTGELF
TRBV27,NA,ASSWSGALNTEAF
TRBV2,many,ASRKTDRSNQPQH
TRBV10-3,many,AISTSGRDEQY
TRBV7-7,many,ASGRQGGFGELF
TRBV6-1,few,ASSEETNQPQH
TRBV20-1,many,SARDPRGETQY